This is a list of T cell receptor beta chains from one sample in a study of CD4 T cells in relation to SARS-CoV-2 and coronaviruses. Method: immunoSEQ multiplex PCR; TCRdb's copy keeps in-frame clones and lacks some. The data show about 68,000 clones, with over 85% seen just once and under 0.3% held by the top ten. The specimen was naive CD4+ T cells from PBMCs. The receptors here all came from a human donor in good health. The CDR3 runs from the conserved cysteine through the conserved F or W. Each record gives: D gene, V gene, J gene, CDR3 protein, CDR3 DNA. A D gene is named only where the DNA matches it firmly.

TRBD2,TRBV6-1,TRBJ2-7,CASSEGAGLAGPSSYEQYF,TGTGCCAGCAGTGAAGGGGCGGGACTAGCGGGTCCTTCCTCCTACGAGCAGTACTTC
NA,TRBV18,TRBJ2-7,CASSPDGWRDSYEQYF,TGTGCCAGCTCACCAGATGGGTGGAGGGACTCCTACGAGCAGTACTTC
TRBD2,TRBV6-2/TRBV6-3,TRBJ2-3,CASSSRLAGRADTQYF,TGTGCCAGCAGTTCACGACTAGCGGGGAGAGCAGATACGCAGTATTTT
NA,TRBV5-1,TRBJ1-5,CASSLAGGGSGQPQHF,TGCGCCAGCAGCTTGGCCGGGGGGGGTTCGGGGCAGCCCCAGCATTTT
NA,TRBV30,TRBJ2-1,CAWSDRANEQFF,TGTGCCTGGAGTGACAGGGCCAATGAGCAGTTCTTC
TRBD2,TRBV18,TRBJ2-3,CASSPSPGGGAPDTQYF,TGTGCCAGCTCACCCTCCCCCGGGGGGGGCGCCCCGGATACGCAGTATTTT
NA,TRBV18,TRBJ1-4,CASSQGRARTNEKLFF,TGTGCCAGCTCCCAGGGTAGGGCTCGGACTAATGAAAAACTGTTTTTT
TRBD2,TRBV9,TRBJ2-7,CASSAEPSGRPYEQYF,TGTGCCAGCAGCGCAGAACCTAGCGGGAGGCCCTACGAGCAGTACTTC
NA,TRBV5-8,TRBJ1-5,CASNEGGLRDQPQHF,TGTGCCAGCAACGAAGGGGGTTTGCGAGATCAGCCCCAGCATTTT
NA,TRBV30,TRBJ1-3,CAWSTPRPGIVSGNTIYF,TGTGCCTGGAGCACACCCCGACCGGGCATCGTATCTGGAAACACCATATATTTT